This T cell receptor (beta chain) was identified in a study of T cell responses to AZD1222 COVID-19 vaccine. Study-wide results and limits: Nearly half of spike-specific TCRs reportedly go after variant regions that carry no mutations. Researchers took repertoire samples only after the peak T cell response had come.

Turning to this clone: The antigen is not known.

The CDR3 extends over 15 amino acids. With V trimmed by 3 bases and J by 0 bases, 1 base remained unmatched. From germline, CDR1 is MNHEY and CDR2 SVGEGT. This table comes from immunoSEQ multiplex PCR, and its TCRdb copy is limited to in-frame clones, with some not included. This table has fewer than 180,000 clones, 92% appearing once. The starting material was peripheral blood, obtained 28 days after the second AZD1222 dose. The chain recombines TRBV6-2 or TRBV6-3 with TRBJ2-1; TRBD2 agrees at 8 bases. This clonotype originated in an adult who received the AZD1222 COVID-19 vaccine. The CDR3 spells CASSYAGGSYNEQFF. Written as DNA, the CDR3 is TGTGCCAGCAGTTATGCGGGGGGCTCCTACAATGAGCAGTTCTTC.